This TCR beta chain was profiled in a study of human T cells and chemical hapten exposure. Study background: The scalp of each patient received a weekly diphenylcyclopropenone dose for the full approximately 26-week study.

Time point denoted: pre-sensitization, week 0. Treatment reported: therapeutic diphenylcyclopropenone sensitization with weekly scalp DPC. Blood draws preceded each patch test application. The donor pool consisted of alopecia patients aged 18 to 70 years, considered suitable for DPC. TCRdb independently ran MiXCR on the RACE reads; one entry per CDR3 protein. The table has 85,000 to 130,000 distinct CDR3 sequences, less than 15% seen once. Germline CDR1 and CDR2: SGHVS and FQNEAQ. The V gene end was trimmed by 0 bases and the J gene end by 4 bases; junction bases not matched to a gene: 9. The CDR3 loop spans 17 amino acids. This clonotype was found a few times.

The J gene is TRBJ2-7, the V gene TRBV7-8, with TRBD2 matching over 10 bases. The sequencing here drew on whole blood, taken in connection with sensitization to the hapten diphenylcyclopropenone (DPC). The clonotype originates from a woman aged 45-59 years with alopecia areata. Some clones in this sample may be carry-over from other donors' samples. The CDR3 loop is CASSLASPLAGRYEQYF. The CDR3 bases are TGTGCCAGCAGCTTAGCCTCCCCACTAGCGGGACGGTACGAGCAGTACTTC.